These 24 T cell receptor beta chains came from one sample sequenced in a study of technical replicates of blood from several donors. Only in-frame clones appear in the TCRdb table, and some are missing; sequencing was by immunoSEQ multiplex PCR. This table holds tens of thousands of clones, about 93% found once. The sequenced material came from T cells isolated from PBMCs. These receptors all stem from a human donor in good health.

The rearrangement uses TRBV11-3 and TRBJ2-1; 8 nucleotides line up with TRBD1. Losses at the gene ends were 7 bases for V and 8 bases for J; bases not matched to a gene: 10. CDR3 size: 14 residues. The germline CDR1 and CDR2 sequences are SGHNT and YENEEA. The CDR3 protein is CASTPTTGEDEQFF. The CDR3 DNA is TGTGCCAGCACCCCCACGACAGGGGAGGATGAGCAGTTCTTC.

The chain is built from TRBV9 and TRBJ1-2, with TRBD1 as a possible D gene (5 bases). The CDR3 sequence is 14 residues long. In germline, CDR1 is SGDLS, CDR2 YYNGEE. Trimming took 2 bases from V and 3 from J, leaving 11 bases between them. The CDR3 loop is CASSVGLGDYGYTF. The CDR3 DNA follows: TGTGCCAGCAGCGTCGGTTTAGGGGACTATGGCTACACCTTC. Full variable domain (remainder filled in from reference TRBV9 and TRBJ1-2): DSGVTQTPKHLITATGQRVTLRCSPRSGDLSVYWYQQSLDQGLQFLIQYYNGEERAKGNILERFSAQQFPDLHSELNLSSLELGDSALYFCASSVGLGDYGYTFGSGTRLTVV.

The CDR3 sequence: CASSPLYQETQYF. The CDR3 DNA reads as TGTGCCAGCAGTCCCCTGTACCAAGAGACCCAGTACTTC. This chain connects TRBV27 to TRBJ2-5; D remains unclear. The CDR3 length is 13 residues. Trimming pared 5 bases from V and 0 bases from J, leaving 7 bases between. The V gene's germline CDR1 is MNHEY and CDR2 SMNVEV (reference sequence).

This clone occurred a few times. The chain couples TRBV4-1 to TRBJ1-1; D uncertain. This CDR3 has 13 residues. Between the trimmed V and J ends, which lost 7 bases and 2 bases, there was a span of 11 bases. Germline V gene sequence: CDR1 MGHRA, CDR2 YSYEKL. Here the CDR3 reads CASTLGTNTEAFF. Written as DNA, the CDR3 is TGCGCCAGCACCTTGGGCACAAACACTGAAGCTTTCTTT.

This chain uses TRBV6-5 with TRBJ1-2, with D maybe TRBD1 (5 bases). The V end was cut by 6 bases, the J end by 4 bases, with 18 bases between. The CDR3 loop spans 15 amino acids. Per germline, CDR1 MNHEY and CDR2 SVGAGI. CDR3 amino acids: CASSHGGLSPYGYTF. CDR3 nucleotide sequence: TGTGCCAGCAGCCATGGGGGGTTATCCCCCTATGGCTACACCTTC.

Here the CDR3 DNA reads TGTGCCAGCAGTGTTGCGGGGCACCCTAACTATGGCTACACCTTC. Translated: CASSVAGHPNYGYTF. This sequence joins TRBV2 and TRBJ1-2; possibly TRBD1 for D (5 bases). Trimming took 4 bases from V and 0 from J, leaving 12 bases between them. This CDR3 region has 15 residues. In germline, CDR1 is SNHLY, CDR2 FYNNEI.

The rearrangement joins TRBV27 to TRBJ1-1, with 7 bases lining up with TRBD1. J was trimmed by 1 base and V by 6 bases; bases with no gene match: 8. CDR1 and CDR2 from the germline V gene are MNHEY and SMNVEV (reference sequence). The CDR3 totals 15 residues. The CDR3 nucleotides read TGTGCCAGCAGAAGGAGACAGGGCCAGAACACTGAAGCTTTCTTT. Protein product: CASRRRQGQNTEAFF.

The chain carries TRBV7-9 and TRBJ2-1, with 8 nucleotides matching TRBD1. Looked up from germline, CDR1 is SEHNR and CDR2 is FQNEAQ (reference sequence). The length of the CDR3 is 15 residues. The J segment lost 5 bases and the V segment lost 1 base, leaving 4 bases of the junction unmatched. CDR3 sequence reads: CASSLVGGQDNEQFF. In nucleotides, the CDR3 is TGTGCCAGCAGCTTAGTTGGGGGACAGGACAATGAGCAGTTCTTC.

This chain connects TRBV9 to TRBJ2-5; 14 bases are a match to TRBD2. The CDR3 extends over 17 amino acids. The junction had 5 bases not matched to a gene; V was cut back by 4 bases and J by 0 bases. Germline assignment: CDR1 SGDLS and CDR2 YYNGEE. CDR3 nucleotide sequence: TGTGCCAGCAGCCTTGGACTAGCGGGGGGATACCAAGAGACCCAGTACTTC. It yields the protein CASSLGLAGGYQETQYF.

The chain carries TRBV19 and TRBJ2-7, with D perhaps TRBD2 (6 bases). With 7 bases removed from V and 0 bases from J, the gap between germline ends came to 10 bases. This CDR3 has 13 residues. The germline V gene has CDR1 LNHDA and CDR2 SQIVND (reference sequence). The CDR3, as DNA: TGTGCCAGTATGGACTACAGCTCCTACGAGCAGTACTTC. This encodes CASMDYSSYEQYF.

This chain links TRBV15 with TRBJ1-1, with D perhaps TRBD1 (5 bases). The V and J ends lost 4 bases and 4 bases respectively, with 13 bases between them. This CDR3 contains 14 residues. Germline-derived CDR1 and CDR2 are LNHNV and YYDKDF (reference sequence). For the CDR3, the DNA is TGTGCCACCAGCAAGGACACAAGATTCACTGAAGCTTTCTTT. It encodes CATSKDTRFTEAFF.

The chain uses TRBV6-5 and TRBJ1-2; D is possibly TRBD1 (6 bases). V lost 6 bases and J lost 11, with 13 bases in between. From germline, CDR1 is MNHEY and CDR2 SVGAGI. The CDR3 extends over 11 amino acids. The CDR3 DNA is TGTGCCAGCAGACAGACAGGTGATTACACCTTC. Translation gives CASRQTGDYTF.

This clone was recorded only once. The chain recombines TRBV27 with TRBJ2-7; 13 nucleotides line up with TRBD2. The CDR3 loop spans 13 amino acids. Germline CDR1 is MNHEY and CDR2 is SMNVEV (reference sequence). The J segment lost 3 bases and the V segment lost 8 bases, leaving 1 base of the junction unmatched. The chain's CDR3 is CASGTSGNYEQYF. The CDR3 coding sequence is TGTGCCAGCGGGACTAGCGGGAACTACGAGCAGTACTTC.

This clone was observed a single time. V and J are TRBV20-1 and TRBJ2-7; unclear D gene. The CDR3 is 11 amino acids. CDR1 DFQATT and CDR2 SNEGSKA come from the germline V gene (reference sequence). The V gene lost 4 bases and the J gene lost 4 bases, with 8 bases spanning the gap. In DNA, the CDR3 is TGCAGTGCTACCCATAGTTACGAGCAGTACTTC. Protein sequence: CSATHSYEQYF.

This chain uses TRBV2 with TRBJ1-5; 8 bases agree with TRBD1. CDR3 length: 17 amino acids. Trimming cost V 7 bases and J 4 bases; bases outside gene matches: 15. CDR1 and CDR2 from the germline V gene are SNHLY and FYNNEI. The CDR3 spells CASTTQGAYPNNQPQHF. The CDR3 DNA sequence: TGTGCCAGCACAACCCAGGGGGCTTACCCCAATAATCAGCCCCAGCATTTT.

The rearrangement uses TRBV5-6 and TRBJ1-3; possible D gene TRBD1, 5 bases. V gave up 5 bases and J gave up 0 bases, with 18 bases separating them. This CDR3 has 17 residues. Germline lookup yields CDR1 SGHDT and CDR2 YYEEEE. The CDR3 protein is CASSPQTVFYSGNTIYF. For the CDR3, the DNA is TGTGCCAGCAGTCCTCAGACAGTTTTCTACTCTGGAAACACCATATATTTT. The full variable domain, in which reference TRBV5-6 and TRBJ1-3 provide the parts outside the CDR3, is DAGVTQSPTHLIKTRGQQVTLRCSPKSGHDTVSWYQQALGQGPQFIFQYYEEEERQRGNFPDRFSGHQFPNYSSELNVNALLLGDSALYLCASSPQTVFYSGNTIYFGEGSWLTVV.

The genes are TRBV20-1 and TRBJ2-5; no clear D. Germline V gene lookup returns CDR1 DFQATT and CDR2 SNEGSKA (reference sequence). The CDR3 is made up of 10 amino acids. The V and J ends lost 3 bases and 5 bases respectively, with 4 bases between them. CDR3 in amino acids: CSARAETQYF. CDR3 bases: TGCAGTGCTAGGGCCGAGACCCAGTACTTC.

The CDR3 DNA follows: TGTGCCGTTCGGACTAGCGGTAGCCACAATGAGCAGTTCTTC. Translating it yields CAVRTSGSHNEQFF. The chain joins TRBV13 to TRBJ2-1; 10 bases align to TRBD2. CDR3 size: 14 residues. Germline V gene lookup returns CDR1 PRHDT and CDR2 FYEKMQ (reference sequence). The trim removed 11 bases at V and 5 bases at J, leaving 9 bases unmatched.

The V and J genes are TRBV27 and TRBJ2-1; 9 positions agree with TRBD2. V lost 2 bases, J lost 2 bases, and 4 bases stayed unmatched. Germline CDR1 is MNHEY and CDR2 is SMNVEV (reference sequence). This CDR3 is 16 amino acids long. CDR3 DNA: TGTGCCAGCAGTTTAGGTGCGGGGGGGCCCTACAATGAGCAGTTCTTC. It codes for CASSLGAGGPYNEQFF.

The chain uses TRBV29-1 and TRBJ1-1; the D is unclear. V lost 7 bases and J 7 bases, leaving 13 bases between the germline ends. CDR1 and CDR2 from the germline V gene are SQVTM and ANQGSEA. There are 11 residues in the CDR3. This chain's CDR3 is CSERTVFEAFF. CDR3 nucleotides: TGCAGCGAGCGGACCGTGTTTGAAGCTTTCTTT.

The chain has TRBV6-4 and TRBJ2-1; tentative D call: TRBD2 (7 bases). Germline CDR1 and CDR2: MRHNA and SNTAGT. V lost 2 bases and J 10 bases, leaving 18 bases between the germline ends. The CDR3 has 15 amino acids. DNA of the CDR3: TGTGCCAGCAGTGACATAGCGAGGGGGGAGGGGGAGCAGTTCTTC. Translating it yields CASSDIARGEGEQFF.

The rearrangement uses TRBV10-3 and TRBJ2-1; 7 nucleotides match TRBD2. The germline gives CDR1 ENHRY, CDR2 SYGVKD. J was trimmed by 1 base and V by 2 bases; bases with no gene match: 2. The CDR3 has 15 residues. The CDR3 nucleotides read TGTGCCATCAGTGAGCGGGAGGTGTCCTACAATGAGCAGTTCTTC. Translation: CAISEREVSYNEQFF.

V is TRBV11-2 and J is TRBJ2-1; 9 nucleotides agree with TRBD1. This CDR3 contains 15 residues. The V segment lost 1 base and the J segment 9 bases; nucleotides outside the gene matches: 7. Germline loops: CDR1 SGHAT, CDR2 FQNNGV. The CDR3: CASSLVRGQGIEQFF. CDR3 nucleotides: TGTGCCAGCAGCTTAGTAAGGGGACAGGGCATTGAGCAGTTCTTC.

The chain combines TRBV6-1 with TRBJ1-4; the D gene is possibly TRBD1 (5 bases). The CDR3 spans 14 residues. Germline V gene lookup returns CDR1 MNHNS and CDR2 SASEGT. V gave up 8 bases and J gave up 4 bases, with 14 bases separating them. Here the CDR3 DNA reads TGTGCCAGCGTTAGCAGGGCTCTTAATGAAAAACTGTTTTTT. Protein sequence: CASVSRALNEKLFF.